A selection of T cell receptor beta chains follows, all from one sample in a study of shared clonotypes between healthy human individuals. TCRdb's table, derived via immunoSEQ multiplex PCR, lists solely in-frame clones and lacks some. Of roughly 2,500,000 clones detected, roughly 93% appear once; the ten largest clones hold around 0.4%. The sequenced sample was naive CD4+ T cells from PBMCs. The receptors derive from a young man in good health. Some clones in this sample may be carry-over from other donors' samples. Both conserved end residues are part of each CDR3. Fields, in order: clone size, D gene, J gene, V gene, CDR3 DNA, CDR3 protein. A D gene is named only where the DNA matches it firmly. Expanded clones get a size class; other rows say once, few or many, or leave the size out.

clone size: NA
D gene: NA
J gene: TRBJ1-5
V gene: TRBV28
CDR3 DNA: TGTGCCAGCAGCTTAGGGGGTGGCAATCAGCCCCAGCATTTT
CDR3 protein: CASSLGGGNQPQHF

clone size: NA
D gene: TRBD2
J gene: TRBJ2-1
V gene: TRBV14
CDR3 DNA: TGTGCCAGCAGCCACCTTTTGCGGGAGGATGGTTTTGGTGAGCAGTTCTTC
CDR3 protein: CASSHLLREDGFGEQFF

clone size: once
D gene: NA
J gene: TRBJ1-2
V gene: TRBV18
CDR3 DNA: TGTGCCAGCTCACCCGGAGTCCAGGACAGCGATGGCTACACCTTC
CDR3 protein: CASSPGVQDSDGYTF

clone size: NA
D gene: NA
J gene: TRBJ2-7
V gene: TRBV5-1
CDR3 DNA: TGCGCCAGCAGCTTGGGACCTACTAGCTCCTACGAGCAGTACTTC
CDR3 protein: CASSLGPTSSYEQYF

clone size: NA
D gene: NA
J gene: TRBJ1-4
V gene: TRBV5-1
CDR3 DNA: TGCGCCAGCAGCGATGGTAGGGGGTCTAATGAAAAACTGTTTTTT
CDR3 protein: CASSDGRGSNEKLFF

clone size: NA
D gene: NA
J gene: TRBJ1-1
V gene: TRBV29-1
CDR3 DNA: TGCAGCGTCTCATACGGGAGTAAGCAGGCTGAAGCTTTCTTT
CDR3 protein: CSVSYGSKQAEAFF

clone size: NA
D gene: TRBD2
J gene: TRBJ2-3
V gene: TRBV7-2
CDR3 DNA: TGTGCCAGCAGCTCGCTTAGCGGGAGGGTCCTTGGGGCGACGCAGTATTTT
CDR3 protein: CASSSLSGRVLGATQYF

clone size: NA
D gene: TRBD1
J gene: TRBJ1-1
V gene: TRBV28
CDR3 DNA: TGTGCCAGCAGTCCTCCCCGGACAGGGGGCACTGAAGCTTTCTTT
CDR3 protein: CASSPPRTGGTEAFF

clone size: NA
D gene: TRBD1
J gene: TRBJ2-1
V gene: TRBV2
CDR3 DNA: TGTGCCAGCACCAGAAGGGGACAGGGGGTCTACAATGAGCAGTTCTTC
CDR3 protein: CASTRRGQGVYNEQFF

clone size: once
D gene: NA
J gene: TRBJ1-5
V gene: TRBV5-4
CDR3 DNA: TGTGCCAGCAGCTTGGGACCTAATCAGCCCCAGCATTTT
CDR3 protein: CASSLGPNQPQHF

clone size: NA
D gene: NA
J gene: TRBJ1-1
V gene: TRBV28
CDR3 DNA: TGTGCCAGCACGGGCAGACCGAACACTGAAGCTTTCTTT
CDR3 protein: CASTGRPNTEAFF

clone size: NA
D gene: NA
J gene: TRBJ1-1
V gene: TRBV2
CDR3 DNA: TGTGCCAGCAGCGCCGGACGGTTCACTGAAGCTTTCTTT
CDR3 protein: CASSAGRFTEAFF

clone size: NA
D gene: NA
J gene: TRBJ1-2
V gene: TRBV11-2
CDR3 DNA: TGTGCCAGCAGCTTAGGACAGGCCCACTATGGCTACACCTTC
CDR3 protein: CASSLGQAHYGYTF

clone size: NA
D gene: NA
J gene: TRBJ2-2
V gene: TRBV5-1
CDR3 DNA: TGCGCCAGCAGCCAGAACACCGGGGAGCTGTTTTTT
CDR3 protein: CASSQNTGELFF

clone size: NA
D gene: NA
J gene: TRBJ1-2
V gene: TRBV18
CDR3 DNA: TGTGCCAGCTCACCCAGGATTCTGGCGGGCTACACCTTC
CDR3 protein: CASSPRILAGYTF

clone size: NA
D gene: TRBD2
J gene: TRBJ2-3
V gene: TRBV30
CDR3 DNA: TGTGCCTGGTCCCCGGGACTAGCGGACTTCACAGATACGCAGTATTTT
CDR3 protein: CAWSPGLADFTDTQYF

clone size: NA
D gene: TRBD2
J gene: TRBJ2-3
V gene: TRBV5-6
CDR3 DNA: TGTGCCAGCAGCTTCAGCGGGGGTAAGGATACGCAGTATTTT
CDR3 protein: CASSFSGGKDTQYF

clone size: NA
D gene: NA
J gene: TRBJ2-7
V gene: TRBV28
CDR3 DNA: TGTGCCAGCAGTTTATGGGGCGGGATATCTTCCTACGAGCAGTACTTC
CDR3 protein: CASSLWGGISSYEQYF

clone size: few
D gene: NA
J gene: TRBJ1-5
V gene: TRBV27
CDR3 DNA: TGTGCCAGCAGTCCAGACAGCAATCAGCCCCAGCATTTT
CDR3 protein: CASSPDSNQPQHF

clone size: NA
D gene: TRBD1
J gene: TRBJ2-7
V gene: TRBV5-1
CDR3 DNA: TGCGCCAGCAGCACCCTACGACAGGGGGGCTACGAGCAGTACTTC
CDR3 protein: CASSTLRQGGYEQYF

clone size: NA
D gene: TRBD1
J gene: TRBJ1-1
V gene: TRBV28
CDR3 DNA: TGTGCCAGCAGTTATCCGGGACAGGGATCAGCTTTCTTT
CDR3 protein: CASSYPGQGSAFF

clone size: NA
D gene: TRBD2
J gene: TRBJ2-3
V gene: TRBV27
CDR3 DNA: TGTGCCAGCAGTTCCTTTAGCGGGTGGGGGGGAAGCACAGATACGCAGTATTTT
CDR3 protein: CASSSFSGWGGSTDTQYF

clone size: NA
D gene: TRBD2
J gene: TRBJ2-1
V gene: TRBV14
CDR3 DNA: TGTGCCAGCAGCCAACGTCTAGCGGGAGGATACAATGAGCAGTTCTTC
CDR3 protein: CASSQRLAGGYNEQFF

clone size: once
D gene: TRBD2
J gene: TRBJ2-7
V gene: TRBV10-3
CDR3 DNA: TGTGCCGCGAGTGGACTAGACAAAAGCTCCTACGAGCAGTACTTC
CDR3 protein: CAASGLDKSSYEQYF

clone size: NA
D gene: TRBD1
J gene: TRBJ2-7
V gene: TRBV18
CDR3 DNA: TGTGCCAGCTCACCGACGGGACAGGAACACGAGCAGTACTTC
CDR3 protein: CASSPTGQEHEQYF

clone size: NA
D gene: NA
J gene: TRBJ1-2
V gene: TRBV5-1
CDR3 DNA: TGCGCCAGCAGCTTGGATGATGGCGGCCTCTCCACCTTC
CDR3 protein: CASSLDDGGLSTF

clone size: NA
D gene: TRBD1
J gene: TRBJ2-7
V gene: TRBV5-6
CDR3 DNA: TGTGCCAGCAGCTCGGGGGGACAGGGCCACGAGCAGTACTTC
CDR3 protein: CASSSGGQGHEQYF

clone size: NA
D gene: NA
J gene: TRBJ1-3
V gene: TRBV4-1
CDR3 DNA: TGCGCCAGCAGCCAACTGGGACTGATCTCTGGAAACACCATATATTTT
CDR3 protein: CASSQLGLISGNTIYF

clone size: NA
D gene: TRBD1
J gene: TRBJ2-5
V gene: TRBV18
CDR3 DNA: TGTGCCAGCTCACCTCGGACAGGGTACCAAGAGACCCAGTACTTC
CDR3 protein: CASSPRTGYQETQYF

clone size: NA
D gene: NA
J gene: TRBJ2-3
V gene: TRBV28
CDR3 DNA: TGTGCCAGCAGTTTATCGGGGGTTAGCACAGATACGCAGTATTTT
CDR3 protein: CASSLSGVSTDTQYF

clone size: NA
D gene: TRBD2
J gene: TRBJ2-3
V gene: TRBV19
CDR3 DNA: TGTGCCAGTAGTGAGGATGGGGGGGCAGATACGCAGTATTTT
CDR3 protein: CASSEDGGADTQYF

clone size: NA
D gene: NA
J gene: TRBJ1-1
V gene: TRBV19
CDR3 DNA: TGTGCCAGTGCCGCCCTGATTGCGAACACTGAAGCTTTCTTT
CDR3 protein: CASAALIANTEAFF

clone size: NA
D gene: NA
J gene: TRBJ2-5
V gene: TRBV5-4
CDR3 DNA: TGTGCCAGCAGCTTGGCCGGACCACAAGAGACCCAGTACTTC
CDR3 protein: CASSLAGPQETQYF

clone size: NA
D gene: TRBD1
J gene: TRBJ2-2
V gene: TRBV5-1
CDR3 DNA: TGCGCCAGCAGCTTAATCCGGGACAGCAGGAACACCGGGGAGCTGTTTTTT
CDR3 protein: CASSLIRDSRNTGELFF

clone size: NA
D gene: NA
J gene: TRBJ2-5
V gene: TRBV5-5
CDR3 DNA: TGTGCCAGCCGCTACAGGGTTGAGGAGACCCAGTACTTC
CDR3 protein: CASRYRVEETQYF

clone size: NA
D gene: TRBD1
J gene: TRBJ1-2
V gene: TRBV4-2
CDR3 DNA: TGTGCCAGCAGCTTCTCCCGGACAGGCAACTATGGCTACACCTTC
CDR3 protein: CASSFSRTGNYGYTF

clone size: NA
D gene: NA
J gene: TRBJ1-4
V gene: TRBV5-4
CDR3 DNA: TGTGCCAGCGGTCGGGTAGGGGATAATGAAAAACTGTTTTTT
CDR3 protein: CASGRVGDNEKLFF

clone size: NA
D gene: NA
J gene: TRBJ1-3
V gene: TRBV15
CDR3 DNA: TGTGCCACCAGCAGAGATTCCCACGGGGGTGGAAACACCATATATTTT
CDR3 protein: CATSRDSHGGGNTIYF

clone size: few
D gene: NA
J gene: TRBJ2-7
V gene: TRBV5-1
CDR3 DNA: TGCGCCAGCAGCTTGGGAGGTTACGAGCAGTACTTC
CDR3 protein: CASSLGGYEQYF

clone size: NA
D gene: TRBD1
J gene: TRBJ2-7
V gene: TRBV9
CDR3 DNA: TGTGCCAGCAGCAAGGGACAGGGGTCCTACGAGCAGTACTTC
CDR3 protein: CASSKGQGSYEQYF

clone size: NA
D gene: TRBD1
J gene: TRBJ2-7
V gene: TRBV6-1
CDR3 DNA: TGTGCCAGCAGTGCAGAAGGAACAGGGGTCTCCTACGAGCAGTACTTC
CDR3 protein: CASSAEGTGVSYEQYF

clone size: once
D gene: NA
J gene: TRBJ1-1
V gene: TRBV9
CDR3 DNA: TGTGCCAGCAGCGTACTCGAGAACACTGAAGCTTTCTTT
CDR3 protein: CASSVLENTEAFF

clone size: once
D gene: NA
J gene: TRBJ2-7
V gene: TRBV28
CDR3 DNA: TGTGCCAGTCGGACCGCCTCCTACGAGCAGTACTTC
CDR3 protein: CASRTASYEQYF

clone size: NA
D gene: NA
J gene: TRBJ2-2
V gene: TRBV6-6
CDR3 DNA: TGTGCCAGCAGTTACCCCGCAGGGGTCGTTACCGGGGAGCTGTTTTTT
CDR3 protein: CASSYPAGVVTGELFF

clone size: NA
D gene: TRBD1
J gene: TRBJ1-1
V gene: TRBV19
CDR3 DNA: TGTGCCGCCAGAGACAGGGGTCGGGCTTTCTTT
CDR3 protein: CAARDRGRAFF

clone size: NA
D gene: NA
J gene: TRBJ2-3
V gene: TRBV28
CDR3 DNA: TGTGCCAGCAGTCCTCCCGGGGATAGAGATACGCAGTATTTT
CDR3 protein: CASSPPGDRDTQYF

clone size: NA
D gene: NA
J gene: TRBJ2-5
V gene: TRBV2
CDR3 DNA: TGTGCCAGCGCCGGCGGCAGAAAAGAGACCCAGTACTTC
CDR3 protein: CASAGGRKETQYF

clone size: NA
D gene: NA
J gene: TRBJ2-7
V gene: TRBV6-5
CDR3 DNA: TGTGCCAGCAGTTACTCGGAGGGGGGCGAGCAGTACTTC
CDR3 protein: CASSYSEGGEQYF

clone size: NA
D gene: TRBD2
J gene: TRBJ2-1
V gene: TRBV15
CDR3 DNA: TGTGCCACCAGCAGAGATCTACCTAGCGGGAACTATGAGCAGTTCTTC
CDR3 protein: CATSRDLPSGNYEQFF

clone size: NA
D gene: NA
J gene: TRBJ2-6
V gene: TRBV27
CDR3 DNA: TGTGCCAGCAGCCGAGGGACGGGAAACTCTGGGGCCAACGTCCTGACTTTC
CDR3 protein: CASSRGTGNSGANVLTF

clone size: NA
D gene: NA
J gene: TRBJ1-3
V gene: TRBV5-1
CDR3 DNA: TGCGCCAGCAGCTTGGGCACTGGAAACACCATATATTTT
CDR3 protein: CASSLGTGNTIYF

clone size: NA
D gene: NA
J gene: TRBJ2-3
V gene: TRBV6-6
CDR3 DNA: TGTGCCAGCAGTCAGCTGCAGGGGGGGAGTACAGATACGCAGTATTTT
CDR3 protein: CASSQLQGGSTDTQYF

clone size: NA
D gene: TRBD2
J gene: TRBJ2-7
V gene: TRBV7-9
CDR3 DNA: TGTGCCAGCGGTATAGGACTAGCGGGATACGAGCAGTACTTC
CDR3 protein: CASGIGLAGYEQYF

clone size: NA
D gene: TRBD2
J gene: TRBJ2-3
V gene: TRBV29-1
CDR3 DNA: TGCAGCTGCGTGCGGACTAGCGGGATGGATACGCAGTATTTT
CDR3 protein: CSCVRTSGMDTQYF

clone size: NA
D gene: TRBD1
J gene: TRBJ1-2
V gene: TRBV5-1
CDR3 DNA: TGCGCCAGCAGCTCTGCGGGACAGGGGCCCTCGGGCTATGGCTACACCTTC
CDR3 protein: CASSSAGQGPSGYGYTF

clone size: NA
D gene: NA
J gene: TRBJ2-7
V gene: TRBV28
CDR3 DNA: TGTGCCAGCAGTTTAGCGACAGCCTACGAGCAGTACTTC
CDR3 protein: CASSLATAYEQYF

clone size: once
D gene: NA
J gene: TRBJ2-7
V gene: TRBV11-2
CDR3 DNA: TGTGCCAGCAGCCCACAGGGACCCACCTACGAGCAGTACTTC
CDR3 protein: CASSPQGPTYEQYF

clone size: once
D gene: NA
J gene: TRBJ2-6
V gene: TRBV19
CDR3 DNA: TGTGCCAGTAAGGCTACTGCAGGGAGATCGTCTGGGGCCAACGTCCTGACTTTC
CDR3 protein: CASKATAGRSSGANVLTF

clone size: NA
D gene: NA
J gene: TRBJ1-1
V gene: TRBV6-6
CDR3 DNA: TGTGCCAGCAGCCCTGGGACTTTTGTTCGGGCTTTCTTT
CDR3 protein: CASSPGTFVRAFF

clone size: NA
D gene: NA
J gene: TRBJ2-1
V gene: TRBV5-1
CDR3 DNA: TGCGCCAGCAGCTTGGGCCTAGCGTCCCCATACAATGAGCAGTTCTTC
CDR3 protein: CASSLGLASPYNEQFF